These 18 T cell receptor beta chains originate from one sample sequenced in a study of CD8+CD57+ T cells in acquired aplastic anemia. Both TCR beta VDJ combination and CDR3 sequence profiling were carried out. Genomic DNA was the template for this profiling. TCRdb re-called the reads with MiXCR, one entry per CDR3 protein. The repertoire consists of 170,000 or so distinct CDR3 sequences, with roughly 65% occurring once and the leading ten covering roughly 46%. Sequencing involved patients with CD8+CD57+ cell expansion previously shown by flow cytometry. The source material was sorted CD4+, CD8+, or CD8+CD57+ T cells (not recorded which) from PBMCs. The receptors here all came from a human donor with aplastic anemia.

The chain carries TRBV7-6 and TRBJ2-7, with 7 bases lining up with TRBD2. The CDR3 has 12 residues. Germline V CDR1 and CDR2: SGHVS, FNYEAQ. The ends lost 5 bases at V and 6 bases at J; junction bases unmatched: 4. In DNA form, the CDR3 reads TGTGCCAGCAGCCACCCGGGAGGCGAGCAGTACTTC. Its protein is CASSHPGGEQYF.

The gene calls are TRBV10-3 and TRBJ2-1; 9 bases are shared with TRBD2. The CDR3 is 13 residues long. Germline-derived CDR1 and CDR2 are ENHRY and SYGVKD. The ends lost 8 bases at V and 4 bases at J; junction bases unmatched: 3. CDR3 in amino acids: CAIEREVYNEQFF. The CDR3 region has the DNA TGTGCCATCGAGCGGGAGGTGTACAATGAGCAGTTCTTC.

This chain uses TRBV29-1 with TRBJ1-1, with D uncertain. Germline CDR1 and CDR2: SQVTM and ANQGSEA. This CDR3 contains 11 residues. Trimming left V 3 bases short and J 8 bases short, with 10 bases between. In nucleotides, the CDR3 is TGCAGCGTTGATTCCGTTCGGGAAGCTTTCTTT. It yields the protein CSVDSVREAFF. The variable domain in full, with the rest retrieved from reference TRBV29-1 and TRBJ1-1, is SAVISQKPSRDICQRGTSLTIQCQVDSQVTMMFWYRQQPGQSLTLIATANQGSEATYESGFVIDKFPISRPNLTFSTLTVSNMSPEDSSIYLCSVDSVREAFFGQGTRLTVV.

This clonotype was found a few times. This rearrangement joins TRBV20-1 to TRBJ2-7; D unresolved. Germline CDR1 DFQATT, CDR2 SNEGSKA (reference sequence). This CDR3 spans 14 amino acids. V was pared by 0 bases and J by 0 bases, with 9 bases between. For the CDR3, the DNA is TGCAGTGCTAGAGACGTCGCCGTCTCCTACGAGCAGTACTTC. Translating gives CSARDVAVSYEQYF.

The chain links TRBV2 to TRBJ1-1; the D is unclear. CDR3 length: 14 amino acids. Germline-derived CDR1 and CDR2 are SNHLY and FYNNEI. Trimming stripped 4 bases from V and 0 bases from J, with 9 bases between. As DNA, the CDR3 is TGTGCCAGCAGTGGGCTTCTGCTGAACACTGAAGCTTTCTTT. Encoded protein: CASSGLLLNTEAFF.

This chain joins TRBV7-6 and TRBJ1-1; 7 bases are a match to TRBD1. This CDR3 is 14 amino acids long. Germline CDR1 SGHVS, CDR2 FNYEAQ. Trimming cost V 3 bases and J 8 bases; bases outside gene matches: 9. The CDR3: CASSLGSPQGEAFF. CDR3 nucleotides: TGTGCCAGCAGCTTGGGGAGTCCACAGGGGGAAGCTTTCTTT.

This clonotype was recorded many times. The CDR3 here is CATQYRETQYF. The CDR3 bases are TGTGCCACCCAGTATCGGGAGACCCAGTACTTC. The chain carries TRBV24-1 and TRBJ2-5; no clear D. Germline V gives CDR1 KGHDR, CDR2 SFDVKD. V lost 9 bases, J lost 5 bases, and 9 bases lay in between. The CDR3 extends over 11 amino acids.

The sample holds one count of this clonotype. The chain uses TRBV19 and TRBJ2-1, with D tentatively TRBD1 (6 bases). The CDR3 extends over 14 amino acids. The germline CDR1 and CDR2 sequences are LNHDA and SQIVND (reference sequence). Trimming removed 3 bases from V and 9 bases from J, with 15 bases in between. The CDR3 DNA reads TGTGCCAGTAGTATTGGGACAACCCCCGTTGAGCAGTTCTTC. Its protein product is CASSIGTTPVEQFF.

The chain combines TRBV10-3 with TRBJ2-3; 7 bases map to TRBD2. Germline V CDR1 and CDR2: ENHRY, SYGVKD. CDR3 length: 16 amino acids. The V gene end was trimmed by 10 bases and the J gene end by 0 bases; junction bases not matched to a gene: 13. The CDR3 is CATGPRGSGSTDTQYF. In DNA, the CDR3 is TGTGCCACCGGCCCTAGGGGTAGCGGGAGCACAGATACGCAGTATTTT.

The chain links TRBV29-1 to TRBJ1-5, with no clear D. CDR1 and CDR2 (germline): SQVTM, ANQGSEA. Trimming removed 0 bases at V and 10 bases at J, with 16 bases between. This CDR3 region has 14 residues. The CDR3 is CSVEEAAKLGPQHF. In DNA form, the CDR3 reads TGCAGCGTTGAAGAGGCCGCCAAGCTTGGCCCCCAGCATTTT.

The rearrangement links TRBV7-2 to TRBJ1-4, with 7 bases matching TRBD1. Germline V lookup: CDR1 SGHTA, CDR2 FQGNSA. The CDR3 runs 16 residues. V shed 5 bases, J shed 4 bases, and the junction held 10 bases outside the gene matches. CDR3 nucleotides: TGTGCCAGCAGCCCTCGGCGGACAGGAGTTAATGAAAAACTGTTTTTT. Protein sequence: CASSPRRTGVNEKLFF.

The V and J genes are TRBV6-1 and TRBJ2-4; no reliable D call. The germline V gene encodes CDR1 MNHNS and CDR2 SASEGT. The germline V and J ends were trimmed by 1 base and 2 bases, with 12 bases remaining between them. The CDR3 is made up of 16 amino acids. CDR3 protein: CASSEEYARTKNIQYF. The CDR3 nucleotides read TGTGCCAGCAGTGAAGAATATGCCAGGACCAAAAACATTCAGTACTTC.

This chain joins TRBV24-1 and TRBJ2-7; 8 bases match TRBD1. The DNA end is more similar to TRBJ2-1, so the J call may be wrong. Germline values: CDR1 KGHDR, CDR2 SFDVKD. CDR3 size: 15 residues. CDR3 in DNA: TGTGCCACCAGTGAGGCCAGGGGGCGCGTCAATGAGCAGTTCTTC. This encodes CATSEARGRVNEQFF.

This clonotype was seen repeatedly, ten times or more. J is TRBJ1-1 and V is TRBV12-3 or TRBV12-4, with D possibly matching TRBD1 (5 bases). CDR3 length: 15 residues. The V and J ends lost 9 bases and 4 bases respectively, with 21 bases between them. This CDR3 is CASSGVGEDATEAFF. CDR3 in DNA: TGTGCCAGTTCGGGGGTGGGGGAGGACGCCACTGAAGCTTTCTTT.

This clonotype has a handful of counts. The rearrangement uses TRBV10-3 and TRBJ1-1, with a tentative D call TRBD1 (6 bases). The CDR3 runs to 14 residues. Germline CDR1 is ENHRY and CDR2 is SYGVKD. V was trimmed by 7 bases and J by 2 bases, leaving 14 bases between them. In nucleotides, the CDR3 is TGTGCCATCACTCGCGGGGGGGGCAACACTGAAGCTTTCTTT. Residues: CAITRGGGNTEAFF.

The chain joins TRBV7-9 to TRBJ2-1, with 7 bases that match TRBD1. The CDR3 runs to 15 residues. The trim removed 5 bases at V and 1 base at J, leaving 5 bases unmatched. CDR1 and CDR2 (germline): SEHNR, FQNEAQ (reference sequence). For the CDR3, the DNA is TGTGCCAGCAGCCCAGGGGGTGTTTCCTACAATGAGCAGTTCTTC. Translated, it gives CASSPGGVSYNEQFF.

This chain connects TRBV9 to TRBJ2-1, with D possibly matching TRBD2 (7 bases). Trimming removed 1 base at V and 10 bases at J, with 15 bases between. The CDR3 has 14 amino acids. Germline V gives CDR1 SGDLS, CDR2 YYNGEE. The CDR3 DNA reads as TGTGCCAGCAGCGTAAGGCCTTCGGGGGGCGAGCAGTTCTTC. It translates to CASSVRPSGGEQFF.

The V gene is TRBV19, the J gene TRBJ1-2; weak D call: TRBD1 (6 bases). Trimming removed 2 bases from V and 5 bases from J, with 12 bases in between. Looked up from germline, CDR1 is LNHDA and CDR2 is SQIVND (reference sequence). The CDR3 totals 14 residues. In nucleotides, the CDR3 is TGTGCCAGTAGTATACCCGGACAGAGGTATGGCTACACCTTC. Its protein product is CASSIPGQRYGYTF.